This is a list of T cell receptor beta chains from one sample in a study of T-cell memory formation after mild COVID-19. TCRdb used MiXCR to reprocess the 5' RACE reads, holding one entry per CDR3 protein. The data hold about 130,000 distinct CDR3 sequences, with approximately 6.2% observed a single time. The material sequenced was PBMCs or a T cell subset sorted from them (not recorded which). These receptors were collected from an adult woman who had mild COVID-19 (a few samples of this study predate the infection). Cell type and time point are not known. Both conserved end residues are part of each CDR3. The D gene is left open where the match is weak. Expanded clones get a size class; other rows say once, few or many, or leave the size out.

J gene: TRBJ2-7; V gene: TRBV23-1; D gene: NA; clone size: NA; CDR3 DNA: TGCGCCAGCAGCCTGAAGGACGACGAGCAGTACTTC; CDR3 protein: CASSLKDDEQYF
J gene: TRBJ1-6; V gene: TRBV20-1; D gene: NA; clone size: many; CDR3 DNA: TGCAGTGCTAGAGATCCGACGGATCTATCCCTCCACTTT; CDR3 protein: CSARDPTDLSLHF
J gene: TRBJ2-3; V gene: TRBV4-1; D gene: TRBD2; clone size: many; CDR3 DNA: TGCGCCAGCAGCCACCCAGGACTAGCGGGGGGGCCCGATAGAGATACGCAGTATTTT; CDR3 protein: CASSHPGLAGGPDRDTQYF
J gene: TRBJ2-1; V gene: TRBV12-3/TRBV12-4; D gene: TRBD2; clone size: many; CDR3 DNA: TGTGCCAGCAGTCCGCCGGGACTAGCGGAATACAATGAGCAGTTCTTC; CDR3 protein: CASSPPGLAEYNEQFF
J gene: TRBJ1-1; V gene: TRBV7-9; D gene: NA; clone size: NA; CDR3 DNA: TGTGCCAGCAGACCAGCCCAGGGGCAGAACACTGAAGCTTTCTTT; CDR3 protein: CASRPAQGQNTEAFF
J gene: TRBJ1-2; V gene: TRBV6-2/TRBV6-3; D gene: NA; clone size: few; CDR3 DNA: TGTGCCAGCAGTCCAGATACAGGACCCTATGGCTACACCTTC; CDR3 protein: CASSPDTGPYGYTF
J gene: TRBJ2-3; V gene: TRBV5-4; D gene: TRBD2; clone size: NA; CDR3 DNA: TGTGCCAGCAGCGCGACTAGCGGGAGCACAGATACGCAGTATTTT; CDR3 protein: CASSATSGSTDTQYF
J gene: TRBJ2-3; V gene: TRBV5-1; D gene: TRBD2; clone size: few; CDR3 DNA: TGCGCCAGCAGCTTGCTAGCGGGCGGGAACACAGATACGCAGTATTTT; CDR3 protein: CASSLLAGGNTDTQYF
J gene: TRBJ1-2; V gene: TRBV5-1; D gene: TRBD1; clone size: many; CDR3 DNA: TGCGCCAGCAGCTTGGCCGACAGGGTGTATGGCTACACCTTC; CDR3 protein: CASSLADRVYGYTF
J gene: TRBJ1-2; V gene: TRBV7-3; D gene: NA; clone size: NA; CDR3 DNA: TGTGCCAGCAGCTTATCGGCGCAGAGCTATGGCTACACCTTC; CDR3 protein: CASSLSAQSYGYTF
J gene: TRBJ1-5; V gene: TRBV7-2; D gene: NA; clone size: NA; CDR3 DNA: TGTGCCAGCAGCCTTTATATAAGCAATCAGCCCCAGCATTTT; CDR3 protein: CASSLYISNQPQHF
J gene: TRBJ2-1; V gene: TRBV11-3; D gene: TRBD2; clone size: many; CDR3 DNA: TGTGCCAGCAGCTTAGATGGGCTAGCGGCTGAAAATGAGCAGTTCTTC; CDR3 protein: CASSLDGLAAENEQFF
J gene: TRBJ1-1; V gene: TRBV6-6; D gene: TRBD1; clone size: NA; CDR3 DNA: TGTGCCAGCAGTCAACTTCCCTTGACAGGGGACACTGAAGCTTTCTTT; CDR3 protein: CASSQLPLTGDTEAFF
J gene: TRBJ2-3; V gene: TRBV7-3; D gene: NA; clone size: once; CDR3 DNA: TGTGCCAGCAGCCCAGAATGGGGGGCAGATACGCAGTATTTT; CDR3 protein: CASSPEWGADTQYF
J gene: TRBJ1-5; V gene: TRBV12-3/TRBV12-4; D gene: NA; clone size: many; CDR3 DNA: TGTGCCAGCAGTTTAGCTGCGAGCAATCAGCCCCAGCATTTT; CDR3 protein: CASSLAASNQPQHF
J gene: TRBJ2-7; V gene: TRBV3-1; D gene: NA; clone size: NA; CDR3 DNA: TGTGCCAGCAGCCAAGGGGGCTCGGGGACCTACGAGCAGTACTTC; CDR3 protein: CASSQGGSGTYEQYF